The TCR beta chain described here comes from a study of T-cell memory formation after mild COVID-19. Whole-study context: Clusters were largely donor specific.

This clonotype was detected only a few times. No antigen is known for it. Overall study findings and caveats: A second wave of clones peaked on day 37, and their SARS-CoV-2 specificity went unconfirmed. A balance of CD4 and CD8 characterized clones contracting day 15 to 85, whereas later expanders leaned CD4+.

Germline V gives CDR1 SGDLS, CDR2 YYNGEE. V shed 0 bases and J 12 bases; nucleotides not matched to a gene: 9. The CDR3 covers 15 residues. TCRdb reanalysed the 5' RACE reads using MiXCR and keeps one entry per CDR3 protein. The sample yields about 400,000 distinct CDR3 sequences, roughly a quarter seen once. The chain is built from TRBV9 and TRBJ2-1; TRBD2 aligns across 10 bases. The source of this sequence is an adult woman who had mild COVID-19 (a few samples of this study predate the infection). Cell type and time point are not known. Sequenced: PBMCs or a T cell subset sorted from them (not recorded which). Here the CDR3 reads CASSVDGTSALGQFF. The CDR3 DNA is TGTGCCAGCAGCGTAGATGGGACTAGCGCCCTCGGGCAGTTCTTC. The entire variable domain, with the rest obtained from reference TRBV9 and TRBJ2-1, is as follows: DSGVTQTPKHLITATGQRVTLRCSPRSGDLSVYWYQQSLDQGLQFLIQYYNGEERAKGNILERFSAQQFPDLHSELNLSSLELGDSALYFCASSVDGTSALGQFFGPGTRLTVL.